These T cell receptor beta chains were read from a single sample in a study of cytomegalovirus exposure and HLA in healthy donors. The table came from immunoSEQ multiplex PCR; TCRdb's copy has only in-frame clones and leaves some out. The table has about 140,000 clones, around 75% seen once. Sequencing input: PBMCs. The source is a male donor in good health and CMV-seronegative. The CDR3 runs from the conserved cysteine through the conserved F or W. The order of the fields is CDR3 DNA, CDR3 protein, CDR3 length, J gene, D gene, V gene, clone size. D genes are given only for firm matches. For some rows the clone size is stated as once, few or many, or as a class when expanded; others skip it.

CDR3nt: TGTGCCAGCAGCCGGGGACAGCTCAATCAGCCCCAGCATTTT; CDR3aa: CASSRGQLNQPQHF; len: 14; j_gene: TRBJ1-5; d_gene: TRBD1; v_gene: TRBV7-2; abundance: NA
CDR3nt: TGTGCCAGCAGTATGAGCTCCTATAATTCACCCCTCCACTTT; CDR3aa: CASSMSSYNSPLHF; len: 14; j_gene: TRBJ1-6; d_gene: NA; v_gene: TRBV6-5; abundance: few
CDR3nt: TGTGCCAGCAGCTTAGTGGGGACATACCAAGAGACCCAGTACTTC; CDR3aa: CASSLVGTYQETQYF; len: 15; j_gene: TRBJ2-5; d_gene: NA; v_gene: TRBV7-9; abundance: NA
CDR3nt: TGTGCCAGCAGCTTTCCAGGACTAGCGGGGGGGCCAGATACGCAGTATTTT; CDR3aa: CASSFPGLAGGPDTQYF; len: 17; j_gene: TRBJ2-3; d_gene: TRBD2; v_gene: TRBV13; abundance: NA
CDR3nt: TGTGCCACCTCGGGACAGGCTAACTATGGCTACACCTTC; CDR3aa: CATSGQANYGYTF; len: 13; j_gene: TRBJ1-2; d_gene: TRBD1; v_gene: TRBV19; abundance: NA
CDR3nt: TGTGCCACCAGCAGAGATTACGGTCAGAACACCGGGGAGCTGTTTTTT; CDR3aa: CATSRDYGQNTGELFF; len: 16; j_gene: TRBJ2-2; d_gene: NA; v_gene: TRBV15; abundance: NA
CDR3nt: TGTGCCAGCAGTCTCGGGACTCTGCGGGAGCAGCCCCAGCATTTT; CDR3aa: CASSLGTLREQPQHF; len: 15; j_gene: TRBJ1-5; d_gene: NA; v_gene: TRBV28; abundance: NA
CDR3nt: TGTGCCAGCTCACCACCGTCGAAACGGGACTTCCGCACAGATACGCAGTATTTT; CDR3aa: CASSPPSKRDFRTDTQYF; len: 18; j_gene: TRBJ2-3; d_gene: NA; v_gene: TRBV18; abundance: NA
CDR3nt: TGTGCCAGCAGCCCTCCGGGACAGGGAAGAGAAAAACTGTTTTTT; CDR3aa: CASSPPGQGREKLFF; len: 15; j_gene: TRBJ1-4; d_gene: TRBD1; v_gene: TRBV9; abundance: NA
CDR3nt: TGCGCCAGCAGCTTGGAGCCCCCAGGGGGGGAGCTGTTTTTT; CDR3aa: CASSLEPPGGELFF; len: 14; j_gene: TRBJ2-2; d_gene: NA; v_gene: TRBV5-1; abundance: NA
CDR3nt: TGTGCCAGCAGCTGGGACAGGGGGATCGAGACCCAGTACTTC; CDR3aa: CASSWDRGIETQYF; len: 14; j_gene: TRBJ2-5; d_gene: TRBD1; v_gene: TRBV7-9; abundance: few
CDR3nt: TGTGCCAGCAGTTCAGCGGTGGAAGATACGCAGTATTTT; CDR3aa: CASSSAVEDTQYF; len: 13; j_gene: TRBJ2-3; d_gene: NA; v_gene: TRBV7-3; abundance: NA
CDR3nt: TGTGCCAGCTCACCAGTCAGGGCAGAGACCCAGTACTTC; CDR3aa: CASSPVRAETQYF; len: 13; j_gene: TRBJ2-5; d_gene: NA; v_gene: TRBV18; abundance: few
CDR3nt: TGCAGCGTTGAAAGGGCAGGGCCGAACACTGAAGCTTTCTTT; CDR3aa: CSVERAGPNTEAFF; len: 14; j_gene: TRBJ1-1; d_gene: NA; v_gene: TRBV29-1; abundance: NA
CDR3nt: TGTGCCAGCAGCTTAGTTGGGACAGGGAACTATGGCTACACCTTC; CDR3aa: CASSLVGTGNYGYTF; len: 15; j_gene: TRBJ1-2; d_gene: TRBD1; v_gene: TRBV7-2; abundance: NA
CDR3nt: TGTGCCAGCAGCCAAGGGGGGACAGTATACAATGAGCAGTTCTTC; CDR3aa: CASSQGGTVYNEQFF; len: 15; j_gene: TRBJ2-1; d_gene: TRBD1; v_gene: TRBV14; abundance: NA
CDR3nt: TGTGCCAGCAGCTTTGGACTAGCGGGGGAGACCCAGTACTTC; CDR3aa: CASSFGLAGETQYF; len: 14; j_gene: TRBJ2-5; d_gene: TRBD2; v_gene: TRBV7-9; abundance: NA
CDR3nt: TGTGCCAGCAGTCCCCGGACTTGGATGAACACTGAAGCTTTCTTT; CDR3aa: CASSPRTWMNTEAFF; len: 15; j_gene: TRBJ1-1; d_gene: NA; v_gene: TRBV28; abundance: NA
CDR3nt: TGTGCCAGCAGCTCCCGGGACTCAGACATACATACGCAGTATTTT; CDR3aa: CASSSRDSDIHTQYF; len: 15; j_gene: TRBJ2-3; d_gene: NA; v_gene: TRBV7-9; abundance: NA
CDR3nt: TGTGCCAGCAGCTCCGACAGGGATCGTCTGGTAGGGACTGAAGCTTTCTTT; CDR3aa: CASSSDRDRLVGTEAFF; len: 17; j_gene: TRBJ1-1; d_gene: TRBD1; v_gene: TRBV7-2; abundance: once
CDR3nt: TGTGCCAGCAGCTTAGAACCCTATTGGGCCCTGCGGGATGAGCAGTTCTTC; CDR3aa: CASSLEPYWALRDEQFF; len: 17; j_gene: TRBJ2-1; d_gene: NA; v_gene: TRBV11-2; abundance: NA
CDR3nt: TGTGCCAGCAGTGAATCAGGGAACGATGGAGAGACCCAGTACTTC; CDR3aa: CASSESGNDGETQYF; len: 15; j_gene: TRBJ2-5; d_gene: NA; v_gene: TRBV6-1; abundance: NA
CDR3nt: TGTGCCAGCAGCCGCCTGACAGGGGGCATCGGGACTAGCGGCGCTGGTGAGCAGTTCTTC; CDR3aa: CASSRLTGGIGTSGAGEQFF; len: 20; j_gene: TRBJ2-1; d_gene: NA; v_gene: TRBV14; abundance: few
CDR3nt: TGTGCCAGTACCAGGGCCAGGGGGATTGGAAATGAGCAGTTCTTC; CDR3aa: CASTRARGIGNEQFF; len: 15; j_gene: TRBJ2-1; d_gene: TRBD1; v_gene: TRBV19; abundance: NA
CDR3nt: TGTGCCAGTACCGGGACAGAAAATCAGCCCCAGCATTTT; CDR3aa: CASTGTENQPQHF; len: 13; j_gene: TRBJ1-5; d_gene: TRBD1; v_gene: TRBV2; abundance: NA
CDR3nt: TGTGCCAGCAGCCGACAGGGAATCACAGATACGCAGTATTTT; CDR3aa: CASSRQGITDTQYF; len: 14; j_gene: TRBJ2-3; d_gene: TRBD1; v_gene: TRBV27; abundance: NA
CDR3nt: TGTGCCAGCAGCTCGCGATGGACTAGCGGTCCCGCAGATACGCAGTATTTT; CDR3aa: CASSSRWTSGPADTQYF; len: 17; j_gene: TRBJ2-3; d_gene: TRBD2; v_gene: TRBV5-6; abundance: NA
CDR3nt: TGCGCCAGCAGCCAAGAACCCCTCGGACTTAATCAGCCCCAGCATTTT; CDR3aa: CASSQEPLGLNQPQHF; len: 16; j_gene: TRBJ1-5; d_gene: NA; v_gene: TRBV4-1; abundance: NA
CDR3nt: TGTGCCAGCAGCTGGGGGACATCGGCCCAAGAGACCCAGTACTTC; CDR3aa: CASSWGTSAQETQYF; len: 15; j_gene: TRBJ2-5; d_gene: NA; v_gene: TRBV11-2; abundance: NA
CDR3nt: TGTGCCAGCAGCTTACCCGGGACTTCGGAAGCCAAAAACATTCAGTACTTC; CDR3aa: CASSLPGTSEAKNIQYF; len: 17; j_gene: TRBJ2-4; d_gene: NA; v_gene: TRBV7-2; abundance: NA
CDR3nt: TGTGCCAGCAGTGGGGCGGCCGGACAGGGTTACAATGAGCAGTTCTTC; CDR3aa: CASSGAAGQGYNEQFF; len: 16; j_gene: TRBJ2-1; d_gene: TRBD1; v_gene: TRBV7-3; abundance: NA
CDR3nt: TGTGCCAGCAGCCTTGACAGGGTCGGCTATGGCTACACCTTC; CDR3aa: CASSLDRVGYGYTF; len: 14; j_gene: TRBJ1-2; d_gene: TRBD1; v_gene: TRBV5-4; abundance: NA
CDR3nt: TGTGCCAGCAGAACCGGACTAGCGGGAGAGTCGGCTGAGCAGTTCTTC; CDR3aa: CASRTGLAGESAEQFF; len: 16; j_gene: TRBJ2-1; d_gene: TRBD2; v_gene: TRBV28; abundance: NA
CDR3nt: TGTGCCAGCTCACCACCATCGGGAATAAGAGATTCACCCCTCCACTTT; CDR3aa: CASSPPSGIRDSPLHF; len: 16; j_gene: TRBJ1-6; d_gene: NA; v_gene: TRBV18; abundance: few
CDR3nt: TGTGCCAGCAGACAGGGGGGCCACGAGCAGTACTTC; CDR3aa: CASRQGGHEQYF; len: 12; j_gene: TRBJ2-7; d_gene: TRBD1; v_gene: TRBV2; abundance: once
CDR3nt: TGCGCCAGCAGCTTGCGGACAGGAAACACTGAAGCTTTCTTT; CDR3aa: CASSLRTGNTEAFF; len: 14; j_gene: TRBJ1-1; d_gene: TRBD1; v_gene: TRBV5-1; abundance: few
CDR3nt: TGTGCCAGCAGCTTAAACAGGGGGAACACTGAAGCTTTCTTT; CDR3aa: CASSLNRGNTEAFF; len: 14; j_gene: TRBJ1-1; d_gene: TRBD1; v_gene: TRBV7-3; abundance: NA
CDR3nt: TGCGCCAGCAGCTTGGAAGGGGTCCAAGAGACCCAGTACTTC; CDR3aa: CASSLEGVQETQYF; len: 14; j_gene: TRBJ2-5; d_gene: NA; v_gene: TRBV5-1; abundance: NA
CDR3nt: TGTGCCAGCAGCTTCGCCGGGACAGGGCTGAGGGACTATGGCTACACCTTC; CDR3aa: CASSFAGTGLRDYGYTF; len: 17; j_gene: TRBJ1-2; d_gene: TRBD1; v_gene: TRBV7-2; abundance: NA
CDR3nt: TGCGCCAGCAGCCCTCGAGGATATGACAATGAGCAGTTCTTC; CDR3aa: CASSPRGYDNEQFF; len: 14; j_gene: TRBJ2-1; d_gene: NA; v_gene: TRBV5-1; abundance: NA
CDR3nt: TGTGCCAGCAATCCACAGGGTTACAATGAGCAGTTCTTC; CDR3aa: CASNPQGYNEQFF; len: 13; j_gene: TRBJ2-1; d_gene: NA; v_gene: TRBV2; abundance: NA
CDR3nt: TGTGCCAGCAGACTAGCGGGGGCCGGGCATGAGCAGTTCTTC; CDR3aa: CASRLAGAGHEQFF; len: 14; j_gene: TRBJ2-1; d_gene: TRBD2; v_gene: TRBV11-2; abundance: NA
CDR3nt: TGTGCCATCAGCGCCCGGGGTGATGGGAATCAGCCCCAGCATTTT; CDR3aa: CAISARGDGNQPQHF; len: 15; j_gene: TRBJ1-5; d_gene: NA; v_gene: TRBV10-3; abundance: few
CDR3nt: TGCGCCAGCAGCTTTTTATTGACAGGTGGGGTAGATGAAGCTTTCTTT; CDR3aa: CASSFLLTGGVDEAFF; len: 16; j_gene: TRBJ1-1; d_gene: NA; v_gene: TRBV5-1; abundance: NA
CDR3nt: TGTGCCAGCCGGGGCATGCGGGGGGGAACCTACGAGCAGTACTTC; CDR3aa: CASRGMRGGTYEQYF; len: 15; j_gene: TRBJ2-7; d_gene: TRBD2; v_gene: TRBV27; abundance: NA
CDR3nt: TGTGCCAGCAGCGGGACAGGGGGCTCGAGAACAGATACGCAGTATTTT; CDR3aa: CASSGTGGSRTDTQYF; len: 16; j_gene: TRBJ2-3; d_gene: TRBD1; v_gene: TRBV7-9; abundance: NA